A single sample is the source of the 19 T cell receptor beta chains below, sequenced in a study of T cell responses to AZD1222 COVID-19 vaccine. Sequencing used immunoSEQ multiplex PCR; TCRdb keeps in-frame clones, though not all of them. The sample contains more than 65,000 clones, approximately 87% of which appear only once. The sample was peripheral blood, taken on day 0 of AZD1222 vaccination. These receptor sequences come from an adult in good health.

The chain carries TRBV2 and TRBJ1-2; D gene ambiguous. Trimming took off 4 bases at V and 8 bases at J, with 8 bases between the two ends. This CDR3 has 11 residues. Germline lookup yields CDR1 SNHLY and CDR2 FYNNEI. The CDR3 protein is CASSVGGGYTF. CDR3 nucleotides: TGTGCCAGCAGTGTAGGTGGGGGCTACACCTTC.

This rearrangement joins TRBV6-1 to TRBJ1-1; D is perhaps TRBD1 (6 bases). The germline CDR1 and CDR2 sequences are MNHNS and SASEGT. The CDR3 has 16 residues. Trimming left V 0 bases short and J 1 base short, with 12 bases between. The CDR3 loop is CASSEARGHKNTEAFF. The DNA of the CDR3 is TGTGCCAGCAGTGAAGCGCGGGGGCATAAGAACACTGAAGCTTTCTTT.

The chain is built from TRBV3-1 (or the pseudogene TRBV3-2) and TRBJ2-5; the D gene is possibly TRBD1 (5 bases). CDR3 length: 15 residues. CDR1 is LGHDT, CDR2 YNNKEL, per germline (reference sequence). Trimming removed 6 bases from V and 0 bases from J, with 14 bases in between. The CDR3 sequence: CASSQTPGYQETQYF. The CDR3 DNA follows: TGTGCCAGCAGTCAAACTCCAGGGTACCAAGAGACCCAGTACTTC.

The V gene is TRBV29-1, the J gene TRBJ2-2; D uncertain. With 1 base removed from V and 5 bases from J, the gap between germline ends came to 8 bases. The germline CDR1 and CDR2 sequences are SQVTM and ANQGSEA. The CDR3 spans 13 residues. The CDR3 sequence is CSVEGQSTGELFF. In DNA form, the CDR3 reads TGCAGCGTTGAAGGACAAAGTACCGGGGAGCTGTTTTTT.

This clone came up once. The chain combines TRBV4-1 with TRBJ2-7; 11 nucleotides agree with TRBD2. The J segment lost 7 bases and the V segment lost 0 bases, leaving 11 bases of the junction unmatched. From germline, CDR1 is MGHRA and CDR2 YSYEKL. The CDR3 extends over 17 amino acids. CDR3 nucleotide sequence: TGCGCCAGCAGCCAAGAGGGTTCTAGCGGGAGGCCCAGGGAGCAGTACTTC. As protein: CASSQEGSSGRPREQYF.

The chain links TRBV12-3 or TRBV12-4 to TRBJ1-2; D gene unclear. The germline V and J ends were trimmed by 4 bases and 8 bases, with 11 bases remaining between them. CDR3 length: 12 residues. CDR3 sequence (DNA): TGTGCCAGCAGTTCCCCAACGGGCGGCTACACCTTC. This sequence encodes CASSSPTGGYTF.

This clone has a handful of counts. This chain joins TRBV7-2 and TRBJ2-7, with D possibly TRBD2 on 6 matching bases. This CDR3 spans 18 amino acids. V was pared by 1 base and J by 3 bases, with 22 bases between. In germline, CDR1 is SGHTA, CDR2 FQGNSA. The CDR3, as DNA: TGTGCCAGCAGCTTAGAAGGGCGGGGTGTTGCCTCCCTCTACGAGCAGTACTTC. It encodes CASSLEGRGVASLYEQYF.

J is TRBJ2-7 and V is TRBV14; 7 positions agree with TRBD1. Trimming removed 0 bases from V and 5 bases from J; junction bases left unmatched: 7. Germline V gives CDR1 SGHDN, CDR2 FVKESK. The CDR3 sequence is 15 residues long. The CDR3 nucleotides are TGTGCCAGCAGCCAAGATCAGGGGGATATGCACGAGCAGTACTTC. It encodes CASSQDQGDMHEQYF.

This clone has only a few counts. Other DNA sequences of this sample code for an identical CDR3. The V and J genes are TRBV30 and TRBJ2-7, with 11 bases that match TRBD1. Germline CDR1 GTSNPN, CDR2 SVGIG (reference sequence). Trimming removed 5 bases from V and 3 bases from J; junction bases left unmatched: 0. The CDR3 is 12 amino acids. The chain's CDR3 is CAWGTGGYEQYF. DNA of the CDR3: TGTGCCTGGGGGACAGGGGGCTACGAGCAGTACTTC.

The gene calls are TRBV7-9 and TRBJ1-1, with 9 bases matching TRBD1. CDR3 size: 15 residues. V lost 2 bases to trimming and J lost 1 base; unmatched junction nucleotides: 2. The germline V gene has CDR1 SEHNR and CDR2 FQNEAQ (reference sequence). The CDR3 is CASSLWDRENTEAFF. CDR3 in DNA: TGTGCCAGCAGCTTATGGGACAGGGAGAACACTGAAGCTTTCTTT.

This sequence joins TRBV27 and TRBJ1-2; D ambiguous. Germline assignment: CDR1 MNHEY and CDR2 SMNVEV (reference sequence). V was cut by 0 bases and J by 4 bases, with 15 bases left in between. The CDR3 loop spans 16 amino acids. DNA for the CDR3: TGTGCCAGCAGTTTATCGGGCTTATGGCCAGTCTATGGCTACACCTTC. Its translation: CASSLSGLWPVYGYTF.

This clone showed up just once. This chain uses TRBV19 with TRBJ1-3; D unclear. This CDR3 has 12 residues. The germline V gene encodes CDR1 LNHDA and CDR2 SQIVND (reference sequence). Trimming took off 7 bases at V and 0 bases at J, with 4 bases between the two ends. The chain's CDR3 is CASKSSGNTIYF. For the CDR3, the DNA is TGTGCCAGTAAGAGCTCTGGAAACACCATATATTTT.

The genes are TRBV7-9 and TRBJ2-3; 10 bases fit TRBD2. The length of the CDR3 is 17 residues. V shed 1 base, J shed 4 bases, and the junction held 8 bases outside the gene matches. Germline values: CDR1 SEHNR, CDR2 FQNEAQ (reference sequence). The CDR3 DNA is TGTGCCAGCAGCTTAGGGACTAGCGGATTGGCGGCAGATACGCAGTATTTT. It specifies CASSLGTSGLAADTQYF.

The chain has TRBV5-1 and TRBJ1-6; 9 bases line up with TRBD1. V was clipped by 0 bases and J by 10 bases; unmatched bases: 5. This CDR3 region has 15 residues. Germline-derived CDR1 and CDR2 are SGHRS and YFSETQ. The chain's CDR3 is CASSLAGTGQSPLHF. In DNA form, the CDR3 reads TGCGCCAGCAGCTTGGCCGGGACAGGGCAATCACCCCTCCACTTT.

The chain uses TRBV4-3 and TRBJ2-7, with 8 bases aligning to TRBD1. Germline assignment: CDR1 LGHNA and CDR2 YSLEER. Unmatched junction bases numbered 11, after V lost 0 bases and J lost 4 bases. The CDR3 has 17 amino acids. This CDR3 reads CASSQDLWTGTLYEQYF. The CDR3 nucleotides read TGCGCCAGCAGCCAAGATCTATGGACAGGGACTTTGTACGAGCAGTACTTC.

The CDR3 loop reads CASSPRDSRAFF. The CDR3 DNA sequence: TGTGCCAGCAGCCCTCGGGACAGCAGAGCTTTCTTT. The genes are TRBV6-6 and TRBJ1-1, with 7 bases lining up with TRBD1. There are 12 residues in the CDR3. Per germline, CDR1 MNHNY and CDR2 SVGAGI (reference sequence). Trimming at V came to 6 bases and at J to 10 bases, leaving 8 bases not matched to a gene.

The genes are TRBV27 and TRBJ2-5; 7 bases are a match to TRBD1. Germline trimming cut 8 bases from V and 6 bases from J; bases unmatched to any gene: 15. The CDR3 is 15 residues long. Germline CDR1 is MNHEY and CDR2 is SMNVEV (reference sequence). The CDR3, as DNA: TGTGCCAGCTACCCCACAGGGGTGGCGGGTAAGACCCAGTACTTC. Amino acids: CASYPTGVAGKTQYF.

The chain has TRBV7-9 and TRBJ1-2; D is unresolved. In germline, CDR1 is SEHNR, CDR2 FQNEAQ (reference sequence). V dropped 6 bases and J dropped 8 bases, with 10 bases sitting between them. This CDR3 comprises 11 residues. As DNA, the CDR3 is TGTGCCAGCAGTATGGAATACGGCTACACCTTC. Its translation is CASSMEYGYTF.

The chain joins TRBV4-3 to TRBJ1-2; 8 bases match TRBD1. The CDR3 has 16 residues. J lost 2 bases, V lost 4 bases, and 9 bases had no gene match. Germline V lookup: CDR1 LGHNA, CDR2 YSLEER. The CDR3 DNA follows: TGCGCCAGCAGCCCTCAGAGGGCAGGGGGCAACTATGGCTACACCTTC. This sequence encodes CASSPQRAGGNYGYTF.